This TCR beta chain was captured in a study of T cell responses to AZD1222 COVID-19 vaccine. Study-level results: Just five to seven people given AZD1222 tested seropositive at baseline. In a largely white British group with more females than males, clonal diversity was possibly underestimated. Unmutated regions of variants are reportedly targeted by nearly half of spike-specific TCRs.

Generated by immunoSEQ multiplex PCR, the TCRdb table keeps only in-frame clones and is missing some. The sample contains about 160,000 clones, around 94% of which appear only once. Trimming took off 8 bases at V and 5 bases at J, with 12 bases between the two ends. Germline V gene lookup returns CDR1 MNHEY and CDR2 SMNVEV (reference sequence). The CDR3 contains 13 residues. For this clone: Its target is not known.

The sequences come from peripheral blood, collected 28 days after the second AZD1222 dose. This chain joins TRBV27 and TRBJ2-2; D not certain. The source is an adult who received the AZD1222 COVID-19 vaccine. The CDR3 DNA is TGTGCCAGCCGACGGGCCTATACCGGGGAGCTGTTTTTT. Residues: CASRRAYTGELFF.